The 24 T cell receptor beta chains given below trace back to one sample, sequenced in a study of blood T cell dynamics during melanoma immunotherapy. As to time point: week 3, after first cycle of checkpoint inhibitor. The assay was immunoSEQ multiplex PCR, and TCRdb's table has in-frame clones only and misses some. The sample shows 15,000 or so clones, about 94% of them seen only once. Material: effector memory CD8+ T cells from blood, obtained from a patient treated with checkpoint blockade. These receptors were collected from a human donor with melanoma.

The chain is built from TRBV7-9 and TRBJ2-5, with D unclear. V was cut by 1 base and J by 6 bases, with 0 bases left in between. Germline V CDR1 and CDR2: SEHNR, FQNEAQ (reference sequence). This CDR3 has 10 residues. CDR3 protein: CASSLETQYF. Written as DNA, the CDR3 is TGTGCCAGCAGCTTAGAGACCCAGTACTTC.

CDR3 in DNA: TGTGCCAGCAGCTTGGTGGGACAGGGGTTCTACGAGCAGTACTTC. Translating gives CASSLVGQGFYEQYF. This rearrangement joins TRBV5-6 to TRBJ2-7; TRBD1 matches 10 bases. CDR3 length: 15 residues. Germline CDR1 is SGHDT and CDR2 is YYEEEE. Germline trimming cut 0 bases from V and 3 bases from J; bases unmatched to any gene: 3.

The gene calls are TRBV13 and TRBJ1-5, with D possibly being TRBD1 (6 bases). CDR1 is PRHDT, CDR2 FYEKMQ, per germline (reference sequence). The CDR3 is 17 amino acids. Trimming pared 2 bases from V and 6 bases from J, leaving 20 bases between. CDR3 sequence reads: CASSLLRVTQGRQPQHF. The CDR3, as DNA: TGTGCCAGCAGCTTACTCCGGGTCACACAGGGACGTCAGCCCCAGCATTTT.

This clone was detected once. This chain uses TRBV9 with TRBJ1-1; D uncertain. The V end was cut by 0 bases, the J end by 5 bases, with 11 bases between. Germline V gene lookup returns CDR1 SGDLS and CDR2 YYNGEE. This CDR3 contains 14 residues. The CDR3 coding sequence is TGTGCCAGCAGCGTAGATCCTGGAGGGACTGAAGCTTTCTTT. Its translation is CASSVDPGGTEAFF.

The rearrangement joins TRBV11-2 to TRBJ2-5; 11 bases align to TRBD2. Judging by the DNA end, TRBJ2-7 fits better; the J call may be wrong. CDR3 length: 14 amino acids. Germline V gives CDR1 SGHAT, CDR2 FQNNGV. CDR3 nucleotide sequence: TGTGCCAGCAGCTCTAGCGGGAGGCAGTCCGAGCAGTACTTC. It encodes CASSSSGRQSEQYF.

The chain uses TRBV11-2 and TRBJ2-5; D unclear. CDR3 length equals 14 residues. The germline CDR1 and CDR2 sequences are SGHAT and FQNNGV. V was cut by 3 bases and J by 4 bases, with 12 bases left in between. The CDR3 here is CASSFDGWGETQYF. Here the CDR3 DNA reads TGTGCCAGCAGCTTTGACGGGTGGGGAGAGACCCAGTACTTC.

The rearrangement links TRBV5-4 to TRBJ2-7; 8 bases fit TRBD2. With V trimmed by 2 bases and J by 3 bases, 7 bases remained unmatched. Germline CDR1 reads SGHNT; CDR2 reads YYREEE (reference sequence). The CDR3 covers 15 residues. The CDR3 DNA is TGTGCCAGCAGCTTAAAGCGGGAGAGCTTCTACGAGCAGTACTTC. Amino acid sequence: CASSLKRESFYEQYF.

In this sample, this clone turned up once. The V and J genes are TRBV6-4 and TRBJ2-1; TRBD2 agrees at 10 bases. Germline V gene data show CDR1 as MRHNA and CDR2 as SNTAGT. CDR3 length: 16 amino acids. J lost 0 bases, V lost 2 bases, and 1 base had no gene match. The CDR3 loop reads CASSDLAGVSYNEQFF. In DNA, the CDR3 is TGTGCCAGCAGTGACCTAGCGGGAGTCTCCTACAATGAGCAGTTCTTC.

The CDR3 loop is CASSLQGRGGTEAFF. CDR3 in DNA: TGCGCCAGCAGCCTCCAGGGGAGGGGAGGCACTGAAGCTTTCTTT. The chain has TRBV4-1 and TRBJ1-1; D possibly corresponds to TRBD1 (6 bases). Trimming removed 4 bases at V and 4 bases at J, with 16 bases between. There are 15 residues in the CDR3. Germline-derived CDR1 and CDR2 are MGHRA and YSYEKL.

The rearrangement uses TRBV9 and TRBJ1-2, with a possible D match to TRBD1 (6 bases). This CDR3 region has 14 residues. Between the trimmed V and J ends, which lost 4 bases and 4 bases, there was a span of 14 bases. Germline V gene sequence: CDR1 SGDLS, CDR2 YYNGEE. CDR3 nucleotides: TGTGCCAGCAGCCCATCGGACAGTTCCTATGGCTACACCTTC. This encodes CASSPSDSSYGYTF. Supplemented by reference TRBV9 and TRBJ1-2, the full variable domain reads DSGVTQTPKHLITATGQRVTLRCSPRSGDLSVYWYQQSLDQGLQFLIQYYNGEERAKGNILERFSAQQFPDLHSELNLSSLELGDSALYFCASSPSDSSYGYTFGSGTRLTVV.

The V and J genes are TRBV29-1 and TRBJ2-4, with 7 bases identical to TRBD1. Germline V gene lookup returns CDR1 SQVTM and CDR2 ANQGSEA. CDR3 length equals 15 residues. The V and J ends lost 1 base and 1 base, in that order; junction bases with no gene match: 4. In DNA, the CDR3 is TGCAGCGTTGAAGTTTTACAGGGGGCCAAAAACATTCAGTACTTC. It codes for CSVEVLQGAKNIQYF. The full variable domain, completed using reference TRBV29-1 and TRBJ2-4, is SAVISQKPSRDICQRGTSLTIQCQVDSQVTMMFWYRQQPGQSLTLIATANQGSEATYESGFVIDKFPISRPNLTFSTLTVSNMSPEDSSIYLCSVEVLQGAKNIQYFGAGTRLSVL.

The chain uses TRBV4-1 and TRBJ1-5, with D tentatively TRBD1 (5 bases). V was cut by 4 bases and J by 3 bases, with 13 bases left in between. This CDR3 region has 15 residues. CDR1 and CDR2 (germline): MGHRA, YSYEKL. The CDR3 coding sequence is TGCGCCAGCAGCCCATGGGACGCAAACAATCAGCCCCAGCATTTT. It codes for CASSPWDANNQPQHF.

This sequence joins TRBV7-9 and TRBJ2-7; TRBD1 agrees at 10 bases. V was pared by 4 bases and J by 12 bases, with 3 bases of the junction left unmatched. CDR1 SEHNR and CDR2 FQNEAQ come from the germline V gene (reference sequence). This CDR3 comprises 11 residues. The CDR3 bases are TGTGCCAGCAGCTGGACAGGGGGTCTGTACTTC. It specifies CASSWTGGLYF.

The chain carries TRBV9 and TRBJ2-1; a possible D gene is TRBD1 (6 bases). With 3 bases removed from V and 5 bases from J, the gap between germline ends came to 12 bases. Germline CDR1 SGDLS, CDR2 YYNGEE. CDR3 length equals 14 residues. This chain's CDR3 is CASSAGAWDNEQFF. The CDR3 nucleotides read TGTGCCAGCAGCGCAGGGGCTTGGGACAATGAGCAGTTCTTC.

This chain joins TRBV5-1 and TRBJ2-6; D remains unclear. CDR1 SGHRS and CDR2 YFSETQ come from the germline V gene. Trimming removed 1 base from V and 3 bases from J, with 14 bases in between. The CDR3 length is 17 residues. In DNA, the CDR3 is TGCGCCAGCAGCTTGCAAATCGTAACTGGTGGGGCCAACGTCCTGACTTTC. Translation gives CASSLQIVTGGANVLTF.

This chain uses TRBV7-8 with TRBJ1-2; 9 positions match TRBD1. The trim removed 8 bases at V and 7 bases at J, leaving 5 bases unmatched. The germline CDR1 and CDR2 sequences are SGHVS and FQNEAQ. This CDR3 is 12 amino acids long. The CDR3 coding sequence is TGTGCCAGCTCCAGACAGGGGGGTGGCTACACCTTC. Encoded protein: CASSRQGGGYTF.

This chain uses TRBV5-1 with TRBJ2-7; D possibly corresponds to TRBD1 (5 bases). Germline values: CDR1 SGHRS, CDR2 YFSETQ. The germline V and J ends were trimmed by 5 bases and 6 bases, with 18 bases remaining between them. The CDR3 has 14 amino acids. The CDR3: CASSSVTTAGEQYF. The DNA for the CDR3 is TGCGCCAGCAGTTCTGTAACGACAGCAGGCGAGCAGTACTTC.

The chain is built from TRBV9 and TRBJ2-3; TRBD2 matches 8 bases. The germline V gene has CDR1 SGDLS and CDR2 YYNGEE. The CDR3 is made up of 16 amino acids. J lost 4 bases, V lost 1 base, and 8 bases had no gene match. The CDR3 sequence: CASSVSSGRNADTQYF. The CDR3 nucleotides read TGTGCCAGCAGCGTATCCAGCGGGAGAAACGCAGATACGCAGTATTTT.

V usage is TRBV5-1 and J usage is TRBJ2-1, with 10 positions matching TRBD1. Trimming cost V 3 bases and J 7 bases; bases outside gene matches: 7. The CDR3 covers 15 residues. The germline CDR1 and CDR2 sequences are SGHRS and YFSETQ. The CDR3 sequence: CASSYDRGLGNEQFF. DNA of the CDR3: TGCGCCAGCAGCTACGACAGGGGGCTAGGAAATGAGCAGTTCTTC.

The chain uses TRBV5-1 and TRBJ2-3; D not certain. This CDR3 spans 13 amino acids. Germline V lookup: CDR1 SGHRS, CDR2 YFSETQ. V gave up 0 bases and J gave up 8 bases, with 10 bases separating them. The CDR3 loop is CASSLDGTGTQYF. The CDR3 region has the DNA TGCGCCAGCAGCTTGGACGGTACGGGTACGCAGTATTTT.

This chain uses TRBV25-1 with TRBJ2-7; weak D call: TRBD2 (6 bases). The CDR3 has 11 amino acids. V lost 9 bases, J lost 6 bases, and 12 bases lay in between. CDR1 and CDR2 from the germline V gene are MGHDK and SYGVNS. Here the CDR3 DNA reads TGTGCCAGTAAGGCGGGGACCGAGCAGTACTTC. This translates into CASKAGTEQYF.

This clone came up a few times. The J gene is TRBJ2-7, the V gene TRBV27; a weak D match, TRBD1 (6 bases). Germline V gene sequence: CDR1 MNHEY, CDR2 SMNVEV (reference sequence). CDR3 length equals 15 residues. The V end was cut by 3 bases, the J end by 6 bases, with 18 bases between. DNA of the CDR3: TGTGCCAGCAGTTTCCCAGGGGCCAGTATAGTCGAGCAGTACTTC. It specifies CASSFPGASIVEQYF.

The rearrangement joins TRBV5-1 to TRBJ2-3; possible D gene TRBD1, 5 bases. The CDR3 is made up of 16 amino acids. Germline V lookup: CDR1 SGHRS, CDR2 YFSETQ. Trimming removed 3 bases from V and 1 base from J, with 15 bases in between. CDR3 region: CASSWGRAAGTDTQYF. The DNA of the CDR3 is TGCGCCAGCAGCTGGGGCCGGGCGGCCGGCACAGATACGCAGTATTTT.

CDR3 bases: TGTGCCAGTAGTCGGCGGCGGGCGGTAAAAGATACGCAGTATTTT. This sequence encodes CASSRRRAVKDTQYF. The rearrangement uses TRBV19 and TRBJ2-3, with TRBD2 as a possible D gene (5 bases). The V gene lost 5 bases and the J gene lost 5 bases, with 17 bases spanning the gap. CDR3 length equals 15 residues. Germline CDR1 LNHDA, CDR2 SQIVND (reference sequence).